This T cell receptor beta chain was identified in a study of blood T cell repertoires in COVID-19. Looking at the study overall: COVID-19 samples from acute and convalescent phases originated in the United States, Italy and Spain. T cells, B-cell-depleted T cells, or PBMCs supplied cDNA or gDNA.

The protocol was immunoSEQ multiplex PCR, while the TCRdb copy is restricted to in-frame clones and leaves out a portion. The sample has 210,000 or so clones, just under 85% seen once. The sequenced material came from peripheral blood. This TCR derives from a woman aged 50 to 65 with active or convalescent COVID-19.

The CDR3 loop reads CASSSSSTDTQYF. CDR3 sequence (DNA): TGCGCCAGCAGCTCCTCTAGCACAGATACGCAGTATTTT. This rearrangement joins TRBV5-1 to TRBJ2-3; D call uncertain. The ends were cut back, 3 bases at V and 0 bases at J, with 5 bases in the middle. Germline V gene data show CDR1 as SGHRS and CDR2 as YFSETQ. The CDR3 consists of 13 residues.